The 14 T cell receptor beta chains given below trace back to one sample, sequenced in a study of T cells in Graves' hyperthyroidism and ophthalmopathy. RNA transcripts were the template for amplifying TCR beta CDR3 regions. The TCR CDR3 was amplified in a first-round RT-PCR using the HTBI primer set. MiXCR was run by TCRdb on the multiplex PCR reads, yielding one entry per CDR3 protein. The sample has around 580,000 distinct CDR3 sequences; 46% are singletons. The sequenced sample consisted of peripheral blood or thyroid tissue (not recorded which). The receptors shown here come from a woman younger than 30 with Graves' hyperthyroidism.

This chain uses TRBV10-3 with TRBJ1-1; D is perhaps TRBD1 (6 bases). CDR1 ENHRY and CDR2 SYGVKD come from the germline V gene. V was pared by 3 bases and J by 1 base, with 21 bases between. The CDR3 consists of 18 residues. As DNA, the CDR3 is TGTGCCATCAGTGATCCCGGGACAAGGAGAATAGGGAACACTGAAGCTTTCTTT. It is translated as CAISDPGTRRIGNTEAFF.

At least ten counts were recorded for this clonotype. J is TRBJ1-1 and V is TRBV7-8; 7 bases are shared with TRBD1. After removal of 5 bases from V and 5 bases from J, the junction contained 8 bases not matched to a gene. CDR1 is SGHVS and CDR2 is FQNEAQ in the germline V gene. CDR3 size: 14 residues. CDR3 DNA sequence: TGTGCCAGCAGCCAGACAGGGTTAGGAACTGAAGCTTTCTTT. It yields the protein CASSQTGLGTEAFF.

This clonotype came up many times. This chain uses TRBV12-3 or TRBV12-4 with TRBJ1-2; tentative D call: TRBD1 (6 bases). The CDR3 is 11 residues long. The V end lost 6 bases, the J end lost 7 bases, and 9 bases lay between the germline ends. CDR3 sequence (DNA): TGTGCCAGCAGCCCGGACAGTGGCTACACCTTC. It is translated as CASSPDSGYTF.

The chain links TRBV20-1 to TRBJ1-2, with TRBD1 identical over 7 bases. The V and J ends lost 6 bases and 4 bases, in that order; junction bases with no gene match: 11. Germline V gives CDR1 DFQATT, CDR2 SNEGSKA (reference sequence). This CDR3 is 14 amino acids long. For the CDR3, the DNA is TGCAGTGCCGGACCACAGGGGTCGGGCTATGGCTACACCTTC. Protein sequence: CSAGPQGSGYGYTF.

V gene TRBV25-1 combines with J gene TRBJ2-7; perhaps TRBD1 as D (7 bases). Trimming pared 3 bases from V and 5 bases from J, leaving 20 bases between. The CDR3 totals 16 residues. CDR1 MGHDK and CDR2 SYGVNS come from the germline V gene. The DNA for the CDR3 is TGTGCCAGCAGTGACCCGACAGGGACGGGAGCTCACGAGCAGTACTTC. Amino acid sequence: CASSDPTGTGAHEQYF.

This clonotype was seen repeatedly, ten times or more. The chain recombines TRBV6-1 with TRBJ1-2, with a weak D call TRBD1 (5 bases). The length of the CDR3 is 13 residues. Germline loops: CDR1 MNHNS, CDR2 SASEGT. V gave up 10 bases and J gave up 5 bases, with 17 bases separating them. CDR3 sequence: CATDPTGLYGYTF. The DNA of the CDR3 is TGTGCCACCGATCCCACAGGATTATATGGCTACACCTTC.

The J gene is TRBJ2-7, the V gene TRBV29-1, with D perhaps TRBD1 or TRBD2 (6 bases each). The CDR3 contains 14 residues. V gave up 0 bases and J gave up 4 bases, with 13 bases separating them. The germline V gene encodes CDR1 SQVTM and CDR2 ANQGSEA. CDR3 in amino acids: CSVEDGGPWYEQYF. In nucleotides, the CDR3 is TGCAGCGTTGAAGATGGGGGGCCCTGGTACGAGCAGTACTTC.

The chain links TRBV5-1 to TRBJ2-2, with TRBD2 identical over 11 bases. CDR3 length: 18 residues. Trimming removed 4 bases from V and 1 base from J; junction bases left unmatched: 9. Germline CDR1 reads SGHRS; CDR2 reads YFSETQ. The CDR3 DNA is TGCGCCAGCAGCGGCAAGTCCGGGACTAGCGGGAACACCGGGGAGCTGTTTTTT. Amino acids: CASSGKSGTSGNTGELFF.

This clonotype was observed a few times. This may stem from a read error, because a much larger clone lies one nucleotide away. CDR3 region: CASSRSTRELFF. The DNA for the CDR3 is TGTGCCAGCAGCAGGTCCACTCGGGAACTGTTTTTT. The rearrangement joins TRBV12-3 or TRBV12-4 to TRBJ1-4; D is uncertain. V shed 6 bases and J shed 12 bases, with 14 bases lying between them. The CDR3 consists of 12 residues.

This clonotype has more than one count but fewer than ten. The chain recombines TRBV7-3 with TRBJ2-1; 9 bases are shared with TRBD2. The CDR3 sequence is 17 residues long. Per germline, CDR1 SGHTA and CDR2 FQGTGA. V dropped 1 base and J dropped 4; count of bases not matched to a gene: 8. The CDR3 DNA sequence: TGTGCCAGCAGCTTAAACGCGGGAGGGCCCAAGTACAATGAGCAGTTCTTC. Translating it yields CASSLNAGGPKYNEQFF.

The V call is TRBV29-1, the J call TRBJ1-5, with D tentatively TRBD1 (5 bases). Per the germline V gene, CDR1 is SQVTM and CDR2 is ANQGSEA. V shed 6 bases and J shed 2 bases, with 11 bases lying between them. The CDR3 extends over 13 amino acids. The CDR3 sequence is CSVKGDGNQPQHF. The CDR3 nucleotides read TGCAGCGTAAAAGGGGACGGCAATCAGCCCCAGCATTTT.

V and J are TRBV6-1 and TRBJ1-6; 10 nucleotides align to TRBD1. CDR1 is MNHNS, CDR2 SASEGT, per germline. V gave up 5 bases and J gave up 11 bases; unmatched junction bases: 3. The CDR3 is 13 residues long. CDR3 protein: CASSRDRGTPLHF. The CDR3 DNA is TGTGCCAGCAGTCGGGACAGGGGTACACCCCTCCACTTT.

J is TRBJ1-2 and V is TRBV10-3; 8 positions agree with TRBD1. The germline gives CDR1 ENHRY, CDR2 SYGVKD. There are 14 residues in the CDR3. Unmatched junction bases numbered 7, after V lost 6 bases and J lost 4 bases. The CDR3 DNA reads TGTGCCATCAGCGACACAGGGGGTGGCTATGGCTACACCTTC. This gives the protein CAISDTGGGYGYTF.

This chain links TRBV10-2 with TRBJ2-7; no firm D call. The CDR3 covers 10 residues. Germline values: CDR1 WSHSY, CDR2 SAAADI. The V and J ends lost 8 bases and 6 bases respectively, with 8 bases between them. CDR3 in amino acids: CASLGGEQYF. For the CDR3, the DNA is TGCGCCAGCCTCGGTGGCGAGCAGTACTTC.